This section outlines one T cell receptor (beta chain) sequence together with its context. The sample is drawn from a study of T cell responses to AZD1222 COVID-19 vaccine. TCRdb's table, derived via immunoSEQ multiplex PCR, lists solely in-frame clones and lacks some. The sample has 100,000 to 120,000 clones; around 90% are singletons. V shed 3 bases and J shed 8 bases, with 5 bases lying between them. The CDR3 extends over 11 amino acids. The sequences come from peripheral blood, collected on day 0 of MenACWY control vaccination. The rearrangement links TRBV12-3 or TRBV12-4 to TRBJ1-3; D uncertain. This receptor was identified in an adult in good health. The CDR3 loop reads CASSFGDTIYF. The CDR3 DNA reads as TGTGCCAGCAGTTTCGGGGACACCATATATTTT.